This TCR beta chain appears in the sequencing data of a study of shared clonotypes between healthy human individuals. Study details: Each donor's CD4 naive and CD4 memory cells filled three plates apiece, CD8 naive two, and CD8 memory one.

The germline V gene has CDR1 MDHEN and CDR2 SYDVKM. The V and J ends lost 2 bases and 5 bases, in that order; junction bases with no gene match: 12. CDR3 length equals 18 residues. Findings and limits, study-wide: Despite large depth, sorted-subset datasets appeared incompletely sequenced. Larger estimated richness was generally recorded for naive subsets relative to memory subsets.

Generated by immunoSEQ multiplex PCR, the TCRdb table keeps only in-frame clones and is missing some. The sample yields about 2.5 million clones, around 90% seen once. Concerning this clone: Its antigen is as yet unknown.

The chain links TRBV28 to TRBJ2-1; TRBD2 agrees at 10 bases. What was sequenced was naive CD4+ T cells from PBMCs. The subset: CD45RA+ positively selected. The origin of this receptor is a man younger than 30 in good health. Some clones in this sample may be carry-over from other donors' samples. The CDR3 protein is CASSLIILLAGADNEQFF. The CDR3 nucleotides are TGTGCCAGCAGTTTAATTATCCTTCTAGCGGGAGCTGACAATGAGCAGTTCTTC.